The rows below give T cell receptor beta chains drawn from one sample of a study of regulatory T cells in long-lasting Graves disease. TCRdb processed the multiplex PCR reads anew with MiXCR; each CDR3 protein has one entry. The sample holds 400,000 to 450,000 distinct CDR3 sequences, about 15% seen once. Separately, the same data were catalogued under a study of T cells in Graves' hyperthyroidism and ophthalmopathy.

The sample was peripheral blood mononuclear cells (PBMCs), taken at new diagnosis, from a patient treated with antithyroid drugs. The receptors were gathered from a young woman with Graves disease. Both conserved end residues are trimmed from each CDR3. The order of the fields is CDR3 protein, D gene, V gene. D genes are given only for firm matches.

ASSYSSRAATQY,-,TRBV6-2/TRBV6-3
ATSRERTTSYEQY,-,TRBV15
AWSVQGNRAQH,-,TRBV30
SAKRTSGETQY,TRBD2,TRBV20-1
ASRRTGSVESNQPQH,TRBD1,TRBV19
ASSVRGTLVGNTIY,-,TRBV28
AWEHSGNTEAF,-,TRBV30
ASSSRTGQETQY,-,TRBV27
SVLGHGYNEQF,-,TRBV20-1
ASSGPPGQGLAGGPGNTGELF,TRBD2,TRBV10-2
ATSDSPRGPEQF,TRBD1,TRBV24-1